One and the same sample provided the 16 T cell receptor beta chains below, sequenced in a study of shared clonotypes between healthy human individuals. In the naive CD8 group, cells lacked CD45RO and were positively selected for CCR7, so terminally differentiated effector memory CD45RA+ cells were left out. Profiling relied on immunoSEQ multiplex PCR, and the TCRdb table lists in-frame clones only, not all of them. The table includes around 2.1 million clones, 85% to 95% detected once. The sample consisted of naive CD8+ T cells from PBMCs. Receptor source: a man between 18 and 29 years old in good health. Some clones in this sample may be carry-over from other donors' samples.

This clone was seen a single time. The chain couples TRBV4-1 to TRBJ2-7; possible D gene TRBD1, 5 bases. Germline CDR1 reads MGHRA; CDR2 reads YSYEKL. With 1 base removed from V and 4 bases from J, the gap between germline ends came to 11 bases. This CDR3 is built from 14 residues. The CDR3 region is CASSQVQGIYEQYF. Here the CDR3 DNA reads TGCGCCAGCAGCCAAGTTCAGGGTATTTACGAGCAGTACTTC.

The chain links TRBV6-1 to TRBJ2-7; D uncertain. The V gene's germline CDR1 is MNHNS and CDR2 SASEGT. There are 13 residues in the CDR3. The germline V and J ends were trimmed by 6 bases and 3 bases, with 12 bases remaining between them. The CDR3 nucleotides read TGTGCCAGCAGGTCGGACGGGTACTACGAGCAGTACTTC. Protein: CASRSDGYYEQYF.

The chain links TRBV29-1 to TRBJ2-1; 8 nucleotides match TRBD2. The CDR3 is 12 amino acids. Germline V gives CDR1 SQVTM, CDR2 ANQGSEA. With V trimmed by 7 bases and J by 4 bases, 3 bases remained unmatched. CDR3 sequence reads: CSARLAYNEQFF. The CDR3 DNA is TGCAGCGCCCGACTAGCGTACAATGAGCAGTTCTTC.

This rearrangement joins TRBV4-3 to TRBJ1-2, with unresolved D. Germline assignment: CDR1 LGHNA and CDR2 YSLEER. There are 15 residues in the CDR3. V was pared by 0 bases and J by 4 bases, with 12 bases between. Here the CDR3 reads CASSQDHTDFYGYTF. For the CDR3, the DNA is TGCGCCAGCAGCCAAGATCACACAGATTTCTATGGCTACACCTTC.

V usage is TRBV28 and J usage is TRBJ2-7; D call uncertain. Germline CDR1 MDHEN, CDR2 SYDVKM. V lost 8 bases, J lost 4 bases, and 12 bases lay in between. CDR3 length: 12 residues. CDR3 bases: TGTGCCAGCGTTGGCCAGTTTTACGAGCAGTACTTC. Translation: CASVGQFYEQYF.

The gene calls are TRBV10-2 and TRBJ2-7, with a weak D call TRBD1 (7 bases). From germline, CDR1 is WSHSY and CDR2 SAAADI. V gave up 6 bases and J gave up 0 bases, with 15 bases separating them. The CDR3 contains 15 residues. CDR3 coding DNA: TGCGCCAGCAGGGAGGGGGCGACCCGCTCCTACGAGCAGTACTTC. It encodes CASREGATRSYEQYF.

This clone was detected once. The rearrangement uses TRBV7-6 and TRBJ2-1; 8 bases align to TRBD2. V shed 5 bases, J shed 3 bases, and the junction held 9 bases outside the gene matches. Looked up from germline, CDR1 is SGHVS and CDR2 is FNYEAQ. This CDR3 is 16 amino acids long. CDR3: CASSQRPGGRYNEQFF. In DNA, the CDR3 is TGTGCCAGCAGCCAACGTCCGGGAGGGCGCTACAATGAGCAGTTCTTC.

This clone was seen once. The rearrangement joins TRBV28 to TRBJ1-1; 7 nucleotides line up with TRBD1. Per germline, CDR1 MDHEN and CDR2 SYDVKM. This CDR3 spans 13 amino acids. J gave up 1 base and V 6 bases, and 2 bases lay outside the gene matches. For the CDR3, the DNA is TGTGCCAGCAGGGGACAGTCGAACACTGAAGCTTTCTTT. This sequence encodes CASRGQSNTEAFF.

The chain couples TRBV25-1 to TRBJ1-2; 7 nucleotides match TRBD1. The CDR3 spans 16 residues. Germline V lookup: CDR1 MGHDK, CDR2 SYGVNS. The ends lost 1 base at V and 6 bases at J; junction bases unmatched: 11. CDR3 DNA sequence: TGTGCCAGCAGTGAATTCGGTGGGGACAGCCTAGATGGCTACACCTTC. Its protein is CASSEFGGDSLDGYTF.

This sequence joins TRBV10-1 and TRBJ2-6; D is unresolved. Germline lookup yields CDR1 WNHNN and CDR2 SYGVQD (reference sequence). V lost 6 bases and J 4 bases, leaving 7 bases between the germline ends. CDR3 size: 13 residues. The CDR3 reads CASRIPGANVLTF. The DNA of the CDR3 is TGCGCCAGCAGAATCCCCGGGGCCAACGTCCTGACTTTC.

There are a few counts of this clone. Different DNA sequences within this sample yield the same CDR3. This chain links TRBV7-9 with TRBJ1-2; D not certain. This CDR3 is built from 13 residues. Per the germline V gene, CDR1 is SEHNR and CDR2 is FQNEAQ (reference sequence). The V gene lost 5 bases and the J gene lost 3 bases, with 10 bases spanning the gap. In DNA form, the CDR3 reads TGTGCCAGCAGCCCACCTAGGGACTATGGCTACACCTTC. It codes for CASSPPRDYGYTF.

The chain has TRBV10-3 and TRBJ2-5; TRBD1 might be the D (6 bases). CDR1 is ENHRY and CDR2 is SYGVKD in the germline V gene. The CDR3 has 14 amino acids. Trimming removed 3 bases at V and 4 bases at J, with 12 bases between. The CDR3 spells CAISDPGQSETQYF. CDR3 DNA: TGTGCCATCAGTGATCCGGGACAATCAGAGACCCAGTACTTC.

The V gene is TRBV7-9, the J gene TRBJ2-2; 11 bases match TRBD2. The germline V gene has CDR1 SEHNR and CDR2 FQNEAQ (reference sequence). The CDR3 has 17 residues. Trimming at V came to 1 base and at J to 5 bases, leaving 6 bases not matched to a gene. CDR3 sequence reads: CASSLELAGVRTGELFF. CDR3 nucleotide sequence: TGTGCCAGCAGCTTAGAACTAGCGGGAGTTCGGACCGGGGAGCTGTTTTTT.

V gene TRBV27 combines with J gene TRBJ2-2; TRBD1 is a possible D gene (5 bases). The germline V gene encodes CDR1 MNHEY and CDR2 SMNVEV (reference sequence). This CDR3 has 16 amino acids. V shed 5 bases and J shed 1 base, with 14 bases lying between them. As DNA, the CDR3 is TGTGCCAGCAGTCCCTATAGTACAGGGAACACCGGGGAGCTGTTTTTT. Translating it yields CASSPYSTGNTGELFF.

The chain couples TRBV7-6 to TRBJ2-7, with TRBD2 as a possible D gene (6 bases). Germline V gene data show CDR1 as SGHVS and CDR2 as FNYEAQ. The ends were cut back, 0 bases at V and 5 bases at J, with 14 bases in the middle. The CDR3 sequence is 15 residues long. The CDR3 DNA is TGTGCCAGCAGCTTAGCCGGAGGGAATGATGACGAGCAGTACTTC. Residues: CASSLAGGNDDEQYF.

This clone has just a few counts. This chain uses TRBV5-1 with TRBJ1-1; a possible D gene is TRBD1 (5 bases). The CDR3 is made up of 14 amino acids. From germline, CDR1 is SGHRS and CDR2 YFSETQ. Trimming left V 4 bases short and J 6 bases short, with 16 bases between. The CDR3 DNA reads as TGCGCCAGCAGCCAACCGGGGACTGTCGCTGAAGCTTTCTTT. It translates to CASSQPGTVAEAFF.